The sequence of this T cell receptor beta chain was determined in a study of T cell repertoires in ileal Crohn's disease. Study-level background: At postoperative colonoscopy, neoterminal ileum biopsies were taken as M6. Study conclusions and caveats: Clonal expansions were more frequent in active smokers than non-smokers at surgery. Mucosal expansions were suggested to be mainly CD8 T cells. Endoscopic recurrence occurred in every patient whose clonality exceeded 26.8%.

Details on this clone: Its antigen is still unknown.

Stated time point: neoterminal ileum biopsy at postoperative endoscopy, about 6 months after surgery. Only in-frame clones appear in the TCRdb table, and some are missing; sequencing was by immunoSEQ multiplex PCR. Among about 60,000 clones listed, about 89% were seen once. The CDR3 sequence is 13 residues long. CDR1 and CDR2 (germline): MNHEY, SVGAGI. The V and J ends lost 4 bases and 5 bases respectively, with 11 bases between them. The rearrangement joins TRBV6-5 to TRBJ2-5, with D uncertain. The source is an adult with Crohn's disease. Sample: ileal tissue. CDR3 bases: TGTGCCAGCAGTTTTGCCCGTAGTGAGACCCAGTACTTC. Its translation: CASSFARSETQYF.